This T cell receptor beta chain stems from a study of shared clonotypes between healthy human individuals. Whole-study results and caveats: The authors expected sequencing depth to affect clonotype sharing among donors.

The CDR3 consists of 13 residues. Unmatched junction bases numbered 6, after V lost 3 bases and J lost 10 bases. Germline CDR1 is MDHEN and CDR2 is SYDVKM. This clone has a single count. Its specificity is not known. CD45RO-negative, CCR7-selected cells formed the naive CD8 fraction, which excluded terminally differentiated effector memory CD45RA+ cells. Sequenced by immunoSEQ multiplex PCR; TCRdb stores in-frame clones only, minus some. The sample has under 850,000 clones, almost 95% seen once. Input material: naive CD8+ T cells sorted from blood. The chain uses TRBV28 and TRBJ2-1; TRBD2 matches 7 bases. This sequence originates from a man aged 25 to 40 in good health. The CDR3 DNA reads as TGTGCCAGCAGTTTTAGGGCTAGCGGAGAGCAGTTCTTC. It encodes CASSFRASGEQFF.